This T cell receptor beta chain was found in a study of blood T cell repertoires in COVID-19. As for the study in general: The study drew acute and convalescent COVID-19 samples from the United States, Italy and Spain.

Measured with immunoSEQ multiplex PCR; TCRdb has only the in-frame clones, and not every one. This sample has approximately 36,000 clones; about 90% occur once, and the top ten carry less than 30%. Trimming shortened V by 5 bases and J by 8 bases, and 13 bases separated the two germline ends. This CDR3 is built from 14 residues. Germline CDR1 MDHEN, CDR2 SYDVKM. This clonotype originated in a man aged 55-75 years with active or convalescent COVID-19. Sample: peripheral blood. This rearrangement joins TRBV28 to TRBJ1-6; D possibly corresponds to TRBD1 (6 bases). The CDR3 spells CASSPGVSYSPLHF. The CDR3 bases are TGTGCCAGCAGTCCAGGGGTTTCGTATTCACCCCTCCACTTT.